Below, one T cell receptor (beta chain) is given with its context. Its antigen remains unknown. Recording of this donor's CMV serostatus was not done. This CDR3 has 13 amino acids. V dropped 4 bases and J dropped 4 bases, with 10 bases sitting between them. In germline, CDR1 is MGHDK, CDR2 SYGVNS. This record belongs to a study of cytomegalovirus exposure and HLA in healthy donors. Study-wide findings and caveats: TCR beta chain V- and J-gene trimming was linked, in a later analysis, to a missense variant in DCLRE1C. Links to common viral pathogens appeared, in a later analysis, for several of the most significant clusters.

Use of 60 Vbeta and 13 Jbeta primers characterized the PCR. Using immunoSEQ multiplex PCR, the repertoire was profiled, and TCRdb retains in-frame clones only, with some absent. This sample has 95,000 to 150,000 clones, with 77% found just once. The receptor was isolated from a human donor in good health. The gene calls are TRBV25-1 and TRBJ1-2; no definite D call. The source material was PBMCs. CDR3 sequence (DNA): TGTGCCAGCAGTGGCGCAGGTTTCTATGGCTACACCTTC. Encoded protein: CASSGAGFYGYTF.